Each of the 3 T cell receptor beta chains below was sequenced from the same sample in a study of CD8+ T cells in alopecia areata. Cutaneous lymph node cells were pooled, and they were sorted using CD4, CD8alpha, NKG2D, NKG2ACE and other markers. Sequencing relied on a cDNA template that was reverse transcribed from extracted RNA. The method was immunoSEQ multiplex PCR; TCRdb's version includes in-frame clones alone and lacks a portion of them. The sample contains over 250,000 clones, none occurring once; 1.2% lies in the top ten. Sample: CD4+ T cells sorted from a lymph node. Receptors were obtained from a C3H/HeJ mouse with alopecia areata. The mouse strain carries the MHC haplotype H2-k.

The sample holds a few counts of this clone. Gene names follow the mouse nomenclature. Read sequence stops 4 residues before the CDR3 end, and the germline J gene provides the missing end. The gene calls are TRBV13-3 and TRBJ1-2, with D tentatively TRBD1 (6 bases). This CDR3 is 13 amino acids long. The germline V gene has CDR1 NNHDY and CDR2 SYVADS. Trimming removed 4 bases from V and 3 bases from J, with 10 bases in between. CDR3 DNA, as far as it was read: TGTGCCAGCAGTCCTGGGGGCCACTCC. Its translation: CASSPGGHS. The CDR3 in full is CASSPGGHSDYTF.

This clone has only a few counts. Germline and genes here are mouse. Read sequence stops 4 residues before the CDR3 end, and the germline J gene provides the missing end. The V call is TRBV5, the J call TRBJ2-4; TRBD1 is a possible D gene (6 bases). Deletions cut 4 bases from V and 1 base from J, with 12 bases between. This CDR3 has 15 residues. Germline V CDR1 and CDR2: LGHNA, YNLKQL (reference sequence). Partial CDR3 DNA: TGTGCCAGCAGCCCCCGACAGGAGGGTCAAAAC. Translating gives CASSPRQEGQN. The full CDR3 sequence reads CASSPRQEGQNTLYF.

This clone appeared a few times. Gene names denote mouse genes. The sequenced fragment ends 4 residues before the CDR3 boundary, so the rest is inferred from the germline J gene. This chain connects TRBV13-3 to TRBJ2-2; weak D call: TRBD2 (7 bases). The length of the CDR3 is 12 residues. Germline CDR1 NNHDY, CDR2 SYVADS. The CDR3 bases that were read are TGTGGGGGGGCCTCAAACACCGGG. This codes for CGGASNTG. The whole CDR3 protein is CGGASNTGQLYF.